The text below deals with one T cell receptor beta chain. TCRdb reprocessed the 5' RACE reads, with one entry per CDR3 protein and no DNA. This table holds 350,000 to 400,000 distinct CDR3 sequences. This specimen comes from a study of T cells expressing NK-cell markers. There are 13 residues in the CDR3. Looked up from germline, CDR1 is SGHNT and CDR2 is YENEEA. The sample comprised blood T cells: a sorted CD56 or NKG2C T cell subset, CD4+ or CD8+ T cells, or bulk PBMC T cells (not recorded which). The sequence came from a woman aged 45-65 years in good health. The J gene is TRBJ2-2, the V gene TRBV11-3. CDR3: CASKVENTGELFF.